One and the same sample provided the 24 T cell receptor beta chains below, sequenced in a study of blood T cell repertoires in COVID-19. Profiling relied on immunoSEQ multiplex PCR, and the TCRdb table lists in-frame clones only, not all of them. The sample lists about 210,000 clones; 84% were seen once. What was sequenced was peripheral blood. The receptors stem from a man between 50 and 59 years old with active or convalescent COVID-19.

This clone was observed a single time. The rearrangement joins TRBV12-3 or TRBV12-4 to TRBJ2-7; D not certain. The CDR3 spans 12 residues. Between the trimmed V and J ends, which lost 6 bases and 3 bases, there was a span of 9 bases. In nucleotides, the CDR3 is TGTGCCAGCAGGTCCAATCACTACGAGCAGTACTTC. It codes for CASRSNHYEQYF.

In this sample, this clone turned up once. This chain connects TRBV7-9 to TRBJ2-1, with 13 bases that match TRBD2. The CDR3 sequence is 17 residues long. Per germline, CDR1 SEHNR and CDR2 FQNEAQ (reference sequence). J gave up 8 bases and V 1 base, and 8 bases lay outside the gene matches. The CDR3 DNA reads as TGTGCCAGCAGCTTAGGGAGGACTAGCGGGAGTTCGGATGAGCAGTTCTTC. Its translation: CASSLGRTSGSSDEQFF.

This clone was observed a handful of times. The chain recombines TRBV4-1 with TRBJ1-1; tentatively, D is TRBD1 (5 bases). V gave up 2 bases and J gave up 4 bases, with 14 bases separating them. Per germline, CDR1 MGHRA and CDR2 YSYEKL. The CDR3 has 15 amino acids. CDR3 DNA: TGCGCCAGCAGCCAACCACGGGGGATGGGCACTGAAGCTTTCTTT. Amino acid sequence: CASSQPRGMGTEAFF.

Written as DNA, the CDR3 is TGCAGTGCTAGTCGGCAGGCAGAGACCCAGTACTTC. This encodes CSASRQAETQYF. The V call is TRBV20-1, the J call TRBJ2-5; D gene unclear. V lost 3 bases to trimming and J lost 4 bases, with 9 bases between them. The CDR3 is made up of 12 amino acids. The germline V gene encodes CDR1 DFQATT and CDR2 SNEGSKA (reference sequence).

This chain uses TRBV18 with TRBJ1-4; no clear D gene. With 0 bases removed from V and 4 bases from J, the gap between germline ends came to 3 bases. The CDR3 sequence is 13 residues long. Germline V gene data show CDR1 as KGHSH and CDR2 as LQKENI. CDR3 nucleotide sequence: TGTGCCAGCTCACCACCGAGTAATGAAAAACTGTTTTTT. Its protein product is CASSPPSNEKLFF. Supplemented by reference TRBV18 and TRBJ1-4, the full variable domain reads NAGVMQNPRHLVRRRGQEARLRCSPMKGHSHVYWYRQLPEEGLKFMVYLQKENIIDESGMPKERFSAEFPKEGPSILRIQQVVRGDSAAYFCASSPPSNEKLFFGSGTQLSVL.

This chain uses TRBV6-6 with TRBJ2-2, with D perhaps TRBD1 (6 bases). CDR3 length: 16 residues. Germline CDR1 MNHNY, CDR2 SVGAGI (reference sequence). V lost 6 bases to trimming and J lost 0 bases, with 14 bases between them. The CDR3 region is CASRDRGGTNTGELFF. For the CDR3, the DNA is TGTGCCAGCAGAGATAGAGGGGGAACGAACACCGGGGAGCTGTTTTTT.

The chain is built from TRBV7-2 and TRBJ2-1, with 11 bases lining up with TRBD2. CDR3 length: 15 residues. Germline values: CDR1 SGHTA, CDR2 FQGNSA. V was pared by 2 bases and J by 6 bases, with 3 bases of the junction left unmatched. CDR3 sequence reads: CASSLSSGRINEQFF. As DNA, the CDR3 is TGTGCCAGCAGCTTATCTAGCGGGAGGATCAATGAGCAGTTCTTC.

The chain recombines TRBV13 with TRBJ2-5, with a weak D call TRBD1 (6 bases). The CDR3 totals 13 residues. V lost 5 bases, J lost 3 bases, and 10 bases lay in between. The germline V gene has CDR1 PRHDT and CDR2 FYEKMQ (reference sequence). CDR3 bases: TGTGCCAGCAGCCCACAGGGAGAAGAGACCCAGTACTTC. Residues: CASSPQGEETQYF.

This clone appeared many times. This rearrangement joins TRBV6-4 to TRBJ2-2, with a possible D match to TRBD2 (5 bases). This CDR3 is 15 amino acids long. Germline values: CDR1 MRHNA, CDR2 SNTAGT. V shed 4 bases and J shed 5 bases, with 14 bases lying between them. CDR3 residues: CASSVLADSTGELFF. The CDR3 region has the DNA TGTGCCAGCAGTGTGCTAGCAGATAGTACCGGGGAGCTGTTTTTT.

V usage is TRBV6-2 or TRBV6-3 and J usage is TRBJ1-5; a weak D match, TRBD1 (6 bases). Germline CDR1 MNHEY, CDR2 SVGEGT. The CDR3 loop spans 14 amino acids. The V and J ends lost 6 bases and 2 bases respectively, with 11 bases between them. CDR3 DNA sequence: TGTGCCAGCAGCAGGGGTTTGGGCAATCAGCCCCAGCATTTT. This codes for CASSRGLGNQPQHF.

The chain is built from TRBV5-1 and TRBJ1-2; 12 nucleotides line up with TRBD1. Germline V gene sequence: CDR1 SGHRS, CDR2 YFSETQ. This CDR3 has 15 residues. The V and J ends lost 4 bases and 5 bases, in that order; junction bases with no gene match: 6. CDR3 nucleotide sequence: TGCGCCAGCAGCAGAGGGACAGGGGGCTTGTATGGCTACACCTTC. Translation: CASSRGTGGLYGYTF.

The chain couples TRBV4-1 to TRBJ1-4, with D possibly being TRBD1 (5 bases). Germline V gene lookup returns CDR1 MGHRA and CDR2 YSYEKL. Trimming left V 1 base short and J 1 base short, with 16 bases between. This CDR3 has 18 residues. The CDR3 protein is CASSQGRGGGITNEKLFF. CDR3 nucleotides: TGCGCCAGCAGCCAAGGGCGGGGCGGAGGAATAACTAATGAAAAACTGTTTTTT.

The genes are TRBV2 and TRBJ2-4; 8 positions match TRBD1. Per the germline V gene, CDR1 is SNHLY and CDR2 is FYNNEI. The trim removed 5 bases at V and 2 bases at J, leaving 5 bases unmatched. The CDR3 length is 15 residues. The CDR3 sequence: CASSWDRPTKNIQYF. CDR3 DNA sequence: TGTGCCAGCAGTTGGGACAGGCCGACCAAAAACATTCAGTACTTC.

The V and J genes are TRBV4-1 and TRBJ2-5; 11 nucleotides line up with TRBD2. The CDR3 runs to 18 residues. Germline V gives CDR1 MGHRA, CDR2 YSYEKL. After removal of 0 bases from V and 4 bases from J, the junction contained 10 bases not matched to a gene. The CDR3 loop reads CASSQDNLAGGRGETQYF. The CDR3 bases are TGCGCCAGCAGCCAAGATAATCTAGCGGGGGGCCGAGGAGAGACCCAGTACTTC.

This clone has only one observation. This sequence joins TRBV18 and TRBJ2-1; 9 bases agree with TRBD1. Germline lookup yields CDR1 KGHSH and CDR2 LQKENI. This CDR3 contains 12 residues. V lost 4 bases and J lost 13; bases outside the gene matches: 5. In DNA, the CDR3 is TGTGCCAGCTCACTTCCGGACAGGGGCCAGTTCTTC. Translated, it gives CASSLPDRGQFF.

The chain is built from TRBV4-1 and TRBJ1-1, with a possible D match to TRBD1 (6 bases). The CDR3 extends over 17 amino acids. With 1 base removed from V and 0 bases from J, the gap between germline ends came to 15 bases. Germline lookup yields CDR1 MGHRA and CDR2 YSYEKL. CDR3 region: CASSQVQTGTLNTEAFF. In nucleotides, the CDR3 is TGCGCCAGCAGCCAAGTCCAAACCGGGACATTGAACACTGAAGCTTTCTTT.

This clone was seen once. This chain joins TRBV21-1 and TRBJ1-6. TRBV21-1 is tagged as a pseudogene. CDR3 length: 11 residues. CDR3 coding DNA: TGTGCCAGCAGCAAAGCGCTATCGTGCCGCTTT. It encodes CASSKALSCRF.

V is TRBV28 and J is TRBJ2-7; 7 bases map to TRBD2. CDR1 and CDR2 (germline): MDHEN, SYDVKM. The CDR3 sequence is 14 residues long. With 6 bases clipped from V and 3 bases from J, the junction kept 8 bases outside the gene matches. The CDR3 spells CASSPRERRYEQYF. CDR3 coding DNA: TGTGCCAGCAGCCCGCGGGAGCGCCGCTACGAGCAGTACTTC.

This clone is a singleton in its sample. The rearrangement uses TRBV2 and TRBJ2-7, with D perhaps TRBD1 (6 bases). Germline values: CDR1 SNHLY, CDR2 FYNNEI. The CDR3 runs 13 residues. V lost 6 bases and J 5 bases, leaving 14 bases between the germline ends. CDR3 in DNA: TGTGCCAGCAGCCTTGGGGGCTTGAACGAGCAGTACTTC. Translation: CASSLGGLNEQYF. The whole variable domain, filled in from reference TRBV2 and TRBJ2-7, reads EPEVTQTPSHQVTQMGQEVILRCVPISNHLYFYWYRQILGQKVEFLVSFYNNEISEKSEIFDDQFSVERPDGSNFTLKIRSTKLEDSAMYFCASSLGGLNEQYFGPGTRLTVT.

This chain connects TRBV4-3 to TRBJ2-2, with D perhaps TRBD2 (6 bases). Germline CDR1 and CDR2: LGHNA and YSLEER. The CDR3 loop spans 22 amino acids. Trimming cost V 4 bases and J 1 base, with 31 bases left between them. CDR3 region: CASSPPKRDWARNQKNTGELFF. The CDR3 nucleotides read TGCGCCAGCAGCCCTCCAAAGAGGGACTGGGCCCGTAACCAAAAGAACACCGGGGAGCTGTTTTTT.

The genes are TRBV5-1 and TRBJ2-1; 7 bases fit TRBD2. V lost 4 bases, J lost 9 bases, and 7 bases stayed unmatched. This CDR3 region has 13 residues. CDR1 and CDR2 (germline): SGHRS, YFSETQ. DNA for the CDR3: TGCGCCAGCAGCCCTAGCGGAAGAAGTGAGCAGTTCTTC. Translation gives CASSPSGRSEQFF.

The gene calls are TRBV9 and TRBJ1-2; 11 bases align to TRBD1. Germline CDR1 reads SGDLS; CDR2 reads YYNGEE. There are 14 residues in the CDR3. Trimming cost V 1 base and J 5 bases; bases outside gene matches: 1. CDR3 loop: CASSVRDRGYGYTF. CDR3 DNA: TGTGCCAGCAGCGTACGGGACAGGGGGTATGGCTACACCTTC.

The V and J genes are TRBV7-2 and TRBJ2-5; 7 positions agree with TRBD2. Looked up from germline, CDR1 is SGHTA and CDR2 is FQGNSA. Trimming removed 6 bases from V and 2 bases from J; junction bases left unmatched: 6. This CDR3 is 14 amino acids long. The CDR3 nucleotides are TGTGCCAGCAGTCCTAGGCGGGGGCAAGAGACCCAGTACTTC. Encoded protein: CASSPRRGQETQYF. Variable domain in full (rest from reference TRBV7-2 and TRBJ2-5): GAGVSQSPSNKVTEKGKDVELRCDPISGHTALYWYRQSLGQGLEFLIYFQGNSAPDKSGLPSDRFSAERTGGSVSTLTIQRTQQEDSAVYLCASSPRRGQETQYFGPGTRLLVL.

The table lists this clone with a count of one. The V and J genes are TRBV5-5 and TRBJ2-1, with TRBD2 matching over 12 bases. V lost 0 bases to trimming and J lost 9 bases; unmatched junction nucleotides: 4. In germline, CDR1 is SGHKS, CDR2 YYEKEE (reference sequence). This CDR3 region has 15 residues. In nucleotides, the CDR3 is TGTGCCAGCAGCTTGGGACTAGCGGGAGTGGCTGAGCAGTTCTTC. Its translation is CASSLGLAGVAEQFF.